This TCR beta chain appears in the sequencing data of a study of T cells in localized non-small cell lung cancer. Note on this clone: Its antigen is unidentified.

Sequencing used immunoSEQ multiplex PCR; TCRdb keeps in-frame clones, though not all of them. The table shows about 40,000 clones, with approximately 83% occurring only once. Study results and limitations: Longer overall survival associated with higher blood T cell density; shorter survival with higher adjacent-lung clonality. Owing to sequencing of a solitary tumor region, heterogeneity cannot be discounted. A median of around 60 clones ranked among the top 100 in tumor appeared in adjacent lung. Clonality of T cells reached its maximum in uninvolved adjacent lung, surpassing tumor.

The CDR3 extends over 12 amino acids. Germline lookup yields CDR1 SGHTA and CDR2 FQGNSA. Between the trimmed V and J ends, which lost 6 bases and 2 bases, there was a span of 5 bases. Here the sequenced sample was peripheral blood, taken before any cancer treatment. This TCR was recovered from a man between 40 and 75 years old with stage I lung adenocarcinoma. The chain joins TRBV7-2 to TRBJ1-3; D gene unclear. The CDR3 is CASSLTGNTIYF. CDR3 bases: TGTGCCAGCAGTTTAACTGGAAACACCATATATTTT.